What follows are 31 T cell receptor beta chains derived from one specimen sequenced in a study of response to subunit inactivated influenza vaccine. Each CDR3 protein is one row after TCRdb ran MiXCR on the RT-PCR reads. Of 400,000 to 650,000 distinct CDR3 sequences detected, 6.5% to 8% appear once; the ten largest clones hold about an eighth. The source was PBMCs from blood, collected about 24 months after vaccination. The source is a man aged 50-75 years who received an inactivated influenza vaccine.

This clonotype appeared many times. This chain links TRBV24-1 with TRBJ2-7; D is possibly TRBD1 or TRBD2 (6 bases each). V was cut by 9 bases and J by 0 bases, with 11 bases left in between. This CDR3 is 13 amino acids long. Germline V gene data show CDR1 as KGHDR and CDR2 as SFDVKD. CDR3 in amino acids: CATGGDNSYEQYF. The CDR3 bases are TGTGCCACCGGCGGGGACAACTCCTACGAGCAGTACTTC.

This clonotype has more than one count but fewer than ten. The genes are TRBV20-1 and TRBJ2-2; TRBD1 aligns across 7 bases. Losses at the gene ends were 2 bases for V and 4 bases for J; bases not matched to a gene: 4. CDR1 DFQATT and CDR2 SNEGSKA come from the germline V gene (reference sequence). CDR3 length equals 14 residues. In DNA, the CDR3 is TGCAGTGCTAGACTACCAGGGGGCACCGGGGAGCTGTTTTTT. Translating it yields CSARLPGGTGELFF.

This clonotype showed up many times. The rearrangement uses TRBV5-1 and TRBJ2-2; 7 bases map to TRBD1. V was pared by 3 bases and J by 1 base, with 0 bases of the junction left unmatched. CDR1 and CDR2 from the germline V gene are SGHRS and YFSETQ. The CDR3 contains 14 residues. The CDR3 protein is CASSWDRNTGELFF. CDR3 DNA: TGCGCCAGCAGCTGGGACAGGAACACCGGGGAGCTGTTTTTT.

This clonotype was counted many times. The chain joins TRBV11-2 to TRBJ1-4, with D unresolved. Germline V lookup: CDR1 SGHAT, CDR2 FQNNGV. Trimming stripped 3 bases from V and 8 bases from J, with 16 bases between. CDR3 size: 15 residues. As DNA, the CDR3 is TGTGCCAGCAGCTTGGGCGGAGCTTTAGGGGAAAAACTGTTTTTT. As protein: CASSLGGALGEKLFF.

The chain combines TRBV4-3 with TRBJ2-5, with D possibly matching TRBD1 (5 bases). Looked up from germline, CDR1 is LGHNA and CDR2 is YSLEER. The CDR3 totals 14 residues. V was trimmed by 0 bases and J by 6 bases, leaving 11 bases between them. DNA for the CDR3: TGCGCCAGCAGCCAAGACGTAGGGGCGAAGACCCAGTACTTC. The encoded protein is CASSQDVGAKTQYF.

The genes are TRBV10-3 and TRBJ1-4, with D possibly being TRBD1 (5 bases). Germline lookup yields CDR1 ENHRY and CDR2 SYGVKD. There are 13 residues in the CDR3. V was pared by 2 bases and J by 11 bases, with 12 bases between. The CDR3 DNA is TGTGCCATCAGTGAGATCGTGGGGGAGAAACTGTTTTTT. Residues: CAISEIVGEKLFF.

The chain couples TRBV12-3 or TRBV12-4 to TRBJ2-1, with a possible D match to TRBD1 (8 bases). CDR3 length: 16 amino acids. The V end was cut by 4 bases, the J end by 4 bases, with 17 bases between. The CDR3 is CASSSRYRGGYNEQFF. CDR3 DNA: TGTGCCAGCAGTTCCCGATACAGGGGGGGGTACAATGAGCAGTTCTTC.

The chain couples TRBV5-1 to TRBJ2-7; TRBD1 matches at 10 bases. Germline V CDR1 and CDR2: SGHRS, YFSETQ. The CDR3 length is 16 residues. V shed 0 bases, J shed 5 bases, and the junction held 8 bases outside the gene matches. The CDR3 sequence: CASSLGSGTGVNEQYF. The CDR3 DNA reads as TGCGCCAGCAGCTTGGGGTCCGGGACAGGGGTGAACGAGCAGTACTTC.

This clonotype was counted between two and nine times. The chain joins TRBV5-1 to TRBJ2-3; D may be TRBD1 or TRBD2 (5 bases each). This CDR3 has 15 residues. Germline-derived CDR1 and CDR2 are SGHRS and YFSETQ. Trimming shortened V by 4 bases and J by 7 bases, and 19 bases separated the two germline ends. The CDR3 is CASSRDPDSRYTQYF. DNA for the CDR3: TGCGCCAGCAGCCGGGACCCCGACTCTAGATATACGCAGTATTTT.

This clonotype was found a few times. This chain joins TRBV12-3 or TRBV12-4 and TRBJ2-5; no clear D. There are 13 residues in the CDR3. V lost 6 bases and J lost 5, with 13 bases in between. This CDR3 is CASSPSVPETQYF. The CDR3, as DNA: TGTGCCAGCAGCCCCTCCGTCCCCGAGACCCAGTACTTC.

Many counts were recorded for this clonotype. DNA of the CDR3: TGTGCCAGCAGTTCGGGGGGCGGATCTAACTATGGCTACACCTTC. Residues: CASSSGGGSNYGYTF. The chain joins TRBV7-2 to TRBJ1-2; tentative D call: TRBD1 (6 bases). CDR3 length: 15 residues. CDR1 and CDR2 (germline): SGHTA, FQGNSA. Trimming stripped 6 bases from V and 0 bases from J, with 14 bases between.

This clonotype has a count of ten or more. The gene calls are TRBV7-2 and TRBJ1-5; TRBD1 matches 9 bases. The CDR3 has 15 amino acids. V gave up 5 bases and J gave up 4 bases; unmatched junction bases: 6. CDR1 and CDR2 (germline): SGHTA, FQGNSA. This CDR3 is CASSPGQGPNQPQHF. CDR3 DNA: TGTGCCAGCAGCCCGGGACAGGGTCCTAATCAGCCCCAGCATTTT.

This clonotype was detected many times. The chain recombines TRBV12-3 or TRBV12-4 with TRBJ2-2; the D is unclear. V lost 1 base and J 6 bases, leaving 6 bases between the germline ends. This CDR3 is 13 amino acids long. CDR3 sequence: CASSLGEPGELFF. The CDR3 DNA is TGTGCCAGCAGTTTAGGGGAACCCGGGGAGCTGTTTTTT.

The rearrangement joins TRBV5-4 to TRBJ2-2; D not resolved. CDR1 and CDR2 (germline): SGHNT, YYREEE (reference sequence). The CDR3 runs 14 residues. Trimming shortened V by 1 base and J by 4 bases, and 8 bases separated the two germline ends. The CDR3, as DNA: TGTGCCAGCAGCTTGTTTGGGTCCACCGGGGAGCTGTTTTTT. It specifies CASSLFGSTGELFF.

This clonotype was picked up many times. The chain joins TRBV29-1 to TRBJ1-2; TRBD1 agrees at 7 bases. The CDR3 sequence is 14 residues long. From germline, CDR1 is SQVTM and CDR2 ANQGSEA. V lost 4 bases and J lost 3; bases outside the gene matches: 8. CDR3 in DNA: TGCAGCGTTGTGTTGACAGGGTTTGACTATGGCTACACCTTC. Translated: CSVVLTGFDYGYTF. The full variable domain, its missing parts supplied by reference TRBV29-1 and TRBJ1-2, is SAVISQKPSRDICQRGTSLTIQCQVDSQVTMMFWYRQQPGQSLTLIATANQGSEATYESGFVIDKFPISRPNLTFSTLTVSNMSPEDSSIYLCSVVLTGFDYGYTFGSGTRLTVV.

This clonotype showed up many times. The gene calls are TRBV6-5 and TRBJ1-1; unclear D gene. V was cut by 6 bases and J by 4 bases, with 9 bases left in between. Looked up from germline, CDR1 is MNHEY and CDR2 is SVGAGI. This CDR3 comprises 12 residues. The CDR3 protein is CASRSLGTEAFF. The CDR3 DNA follows: TGTGCCAGCAGGTCACTGGGCACTGAAGCTTTCTTT.

This clonotype has just a few counts. This chain uses TRBV10-3 with TRBJ2-1, with D possibly TRBD1 on 6 matching bases. This CDR3 region has 13 residues. The germline gives CDR1 ENHRY, CDR2 SYGVKD. V dropped 4 bases and J dropped 8 bases, with 12 bases sitting between them. CDR3 sequence: CAISVSPGDEQFF. In DNA form, the CDR3 reads TGTGCCATCAGTGTTTCGCCAGGGGATGAGCAGTTCTTC.

This clonotype was seen a handful of times. This chain links TRBV10-3 with TRBJ2-7; 7 bases fit TRBD1. The length of the CDR3 is 16 residues. With V trimmed by 3 bases and J by 2 bases, 10 bases remained unmatched. Per germline, CDR1 ENHRY and CDR2 SYGVKD. Here the CDR3 DNA reads TGTGCCATCAGTGACCAAGAGGGACAGCATACCTACGAGCAGTACTTC. It is translated as CAISDQEGQHTYEQYF.

This clonotype was seen only a few times. This rearrangement joins TRBV11-2 to TRBJ2-5; D is unclear. Trimming took off 1 base at V and 11 bases at J, with 8 bases between the two ends. The V gene's germline CDR1 is SGHAT and CDR2 FQNNGV. The CDR3 sequence is 11 residues long. The CDR3 loop is CASSLATSQYF. CDR3 nucleotide sequence: TGTGCCAGCAGCTTAGCAACGTCTCAGTACTTC.

This clonotype was recorded a few times. The genes are TRBV4-3 and TRBJ2-1; 8 nucleotides align to TRBD2. CDR1 and CDR2 (germline): LGHNA, YSLEER. V shed 2 bases and J 1 base; nucleotides not matched to a gene: 4. The length of the CDR3 is 16 residues. CDR3: CASSQSGGRSYNEQFF. The CDR3 nucleotides are TGCGCCAGCAGCCAAAGCGGGGGTCGATCCTACAATGAGCAGTTCTTC.

Concerning this clonotype: Germline is not matched at one junction end, which may reflect a read error. The chain recombines TRBV11-2 with TRBJ2-7; no reliable D call. CDR1 is SGHAT, CDR2 FQNNGV, per germline. The CDR3 runs to 14 residues. The CDR3 reads CASSFTNSNYEEYF. In DNA, the CDR3 is TGTGCCAGCAGCTTCACCAACTCGAACTACGAGGAGTACTTC.

This clonotype has a handful of counts. This chain links TRBV7-2 with TRBJ2-7; 10 positions match TRBD2. The CDR3 runs 14 residues. CDR1 SGHTA and CDR2 FQGNSA come from the germline V gene. The trim removed 8 bases at V and 1 base at J, leaving 5 bases unmatched. CDR3 sequence (DNA): TGTGCCAGCGCGCAACTAGCGGGGTCCTACGAGCAGTACTTC. Encoded protein: CASAQLAGSYEQYF.

This clonotype was recorded at least ten times. The chain recombines TRBV11-2 with TRBJ2-1; 9 bases match TRBD2. The length of the CDR3 is 16 residues. Losses at the gene ends were 2 bases for V and 6 bases for J; bases not matched to a gene: 8. CDR1 and CDR2 (germline): SGHAT, FQNNGV. The CDR3 bases are TGTGCCAGCAGCTTAAGAGTAGCGGGAGCGGGCAATGAGCAGTTCTTC. As protein: CASSLRVAGAGNEQFF.

This chain connects TRBV10-3 to TRBJ2-7, with unresolved D. The CDR3 is 12 residues long. Germline V gene data show CDR1 as ENHRY and CDR2 as SYGVKD. V lost 5 bases to trimming and J lost 5 bases, with 10 bases between them. The chain's CDR3 is CAISRTADEQYF. The CDR3 DNA is TGTGCCATCAGTAGAACCGCGGACGAGCAGTACTTC.

This clonotype appeared many times. The V and J genes are TRBV6-2 or TRBV6-3 and TRBJ1-3, with D possibly TRBD1 on 5 matching bases. This CDR3 comprises 16 residues. CDR1 and CDR2 (germline): MNHEY, SVGEGT. With 10 bases removed from V and 0 bases from J, the gap between germline ends came to 19 bases. The CDR3 loop is CATRSGTLSSGNTIYF. The CDR3 bases are TGTGCCACCAGGTCTGGGACTCTAAGCTCTGGAAACACCATATATTTT.

This chain joins TRBV6-2 or TRBV6-3 and TRBJ2-4, with D unclear. V shed 1 base and J shed 8 bases, with 6 bases lying between them. Per the germline V gene, CDR1 is MNHEY and CDR2 is SVGEGT. The CDR3 has 12 amino acids. The CDR3 protein is CASSYFRDIQYF. The CDR3 DNA reads TGTGCCAGCAGTTACTTTCGGGACATTCAGTACTTC.

In this sample, this clonotype turned up many times. The V gene is TRBV12-3 or TRBV12-4, the J gene TRBJ1-4; 11 nucleotides line up with TRBD1. This CDR3 is built from 15 residues. V lost 7 bases and J lost 5; bases outside the gene matches: 6. The CDR3 is CASTRTGGGNEKLFF. The CDR3 DNA sequence: TGTGCCAGCACCCGGACAGGGGGCGGGAATGAAAAACTGTTTTTT.

The CDR3 region is CSAFILAGGLTDTQYF. CDR3 DNA sequence: TGCAGTGCTTTTATACTAGCGGGAGGGCTCACAGATACGCAGTATTTT. The genes are TRBV20-1 and TRBJ2-3; 13 nucleotides agree with TRBD2. Germline assignment: CDR1 DFQATT and CDR2 SNEGSKA (reference sequence). The J segment lost 2 bases and the V segment lost 5 bases, leaving 7 bases of the junction unmatched. This CDR3 is 16 amino acids long.

The table lists this clonotype with a few counts. The gene calls are TRBV4-2 and TRBJ2-7; the D gene is possibly TRBD2 (6 bases). The CDR3 covers 14 residues. Germline V gene sequence: CDR1 LGHNA, CDR2 YNFKEQ. Deletions cut 1 base from V and 3 bases from J, with 10 bases between. CDR3 coding DNA: TGTGCCAGCAGCCAAGGCGGGACCCTCTACGAGCAGTACTTC. Amino acids: CASSQGGTLYEQYF.

This clonotype was seen a handful of times. CDR3 sequence: CASSPLTGLAGPDTDTQYF. CDR3 sequence (DNA): TGTGCCAGCAGCCCCCTGACGGGACTAGCGGGGCCAGACACAGATACGCAGTATTTT. The rearrangement links TRBV11-1 to TRBJ2-3, with 13 bases fitting TRBD2. This CDR3 comprises 19 residues. Germline V gene sequence: CDR1 SGHAT, CDR2 FQDESV (reference sequence). Trimming took 5 bases from V and 2 from J; bases not matched to a gene: 13.

This clonotype was observed a few times. The genes are TRBV5-6 and TRBJ2-3; 8 nucleotides line up with TRBD2. V lost 4 bases, J lost 0 bases, and 7 bases stayed unmatched. The CDR3 totals 16 residues. In germline, CDR1 is SGHDT, CDR2 YYEEEE. CDR3 sequence: CASSIWTSPSTDTQYF. The CDR3 DNA is TGTGCCAGCAGCATCTGGACTAGCCCAAGCACAGATACGCAGTATTTT.